This TCR beta chain came from a study of T cells after yellow fever vaccination. TCRdb redid the calling of the 5' RACE reads with MiXCR, one entry per CDR3 protein. The sample has some 390,000 distinct CDR3 sequences; approximately 18% are singletons. CDR3 length equals 18 residues. Trimming removed 1 base at V and 0 bases at J, with 17 bases between. Germline assignment: CDR1 SGHRS and CDR2 YFSETQ. The sample in question was PBMCs, obtained before the yellow fever booster vaccination. The receptor was derived from a man younger than 35 who received the YFV17D yellow fever vaccine. The genes are TRBV5-1 and TRBJ2-1; D remains ambiguous. DNA for the CDR3: TGCGCCAGCAGCTTGCTCCGTGGGCCGCAGAGCTCCTACAATGAGCAGTTCTTC. Its protein is CASSLLRGPQSSYNEQFF.